The T cell receptor (beta chain) under discussion was sequenced for a study of OX40 agonist ivuxolimab in advanced cancers. Data came from immunoSEQ multiplex PCR; TCRdb stores just in-frame clones and leaves some out. This table holds tens of thousands of clones, approximately 81% found once. General study results and limits: At 0.1 to 3.0 mg/kg and by week 6, clonal expansion occurred in CD4+ and CD8+ blood T cells.

In germline, CDR1 is SGHAT, CDR2 FQNNGV. This CDR3 comprises 14 residues. V was pared by 5 bases and J by 4 bases, with 7 bases of the junction left unmatched. In regard to this clone: The target antigen is unknown.

The sequence came from an adult with an advanced solid tumor such as melanoma, head and neck, liver or kidney cancer. Sequenced here: CD4+ or CD8+ T cells sorted from blood, sampled in a trial of the OX40 agonist ivuxolimab. The chain uses TRBV11-2 and TRBJ1-1; TRBD1 aligns across 7 bases. CDR3 sequence: CASSSYRGGTEAFF. CDR3 in DNA: TGTGCCAGCAGCAGCTACAGGGGAGGCACTGAAGCTTTCTTT.